One sample yielded the 18 T cell receptor beta chains listed below, sequenced in a study of shared clonotypes between healthy human individuals. The repertoire was sequenced with immunoSEQ multiplex PCR; TCRdb's copy has only in-frame clones and lacks some. Among about 500,000 clones listed, about 74% were seen once. Sequencing was done on a sample of PBMCs. These TCRs come from a woman in her 40s in good health. Some clones in this sample may be carry-over from other donors' samples.

Here the CDR3 reads CASSLGQENYGYTF. The CDR3 nucleotides read TGTGCCAGCAGCTTAGGACAGGAGAACTATGGCTACACCTTC. The genes are TRBV7-9 and TRBJ1-2; tentative D call: TRBD1 (6 bases). The CDR3 runs 14 residues. The germline gives CDR1 SEHNR, CDR2 FQNEAQ (reference sequence). The V end was cut by 1 base, the J end by 2 bases, with 8 bases between.

This clone was detected ten times or more. The same CDR3 arises from other DNA sequences in this sample as well. This rearrangement joins TRBV6-1 to TRBJ1-5; no firm D call. This CDR3 has 14 amino acids. Germline V CDR1 and CDR2: MNHNS, SASEGT. V dropped 6 bases and J dropped 1 base, with 10 bases sitting between them. CDR3 DNA: TGTGCCAGCAGCCTGACAAGAAGCAATCAGCCCCAGCATTTT. Translating gives CASSLTRSNQPQHF.

V gene TRBV30 combines with J gene TRBJ2-2, with 7 bases matching TRBD2. The J segment lost 4 bases and the V segment lost 2 bases, leaving 10 bases of the junction unmatched. This CDR3 has 16 residues. Germline V gene data show CDR1 as GTSNPN and CDR2 as SVGIG (reference sequence). The CDR3 DNA follows: TGTGCCTGGAGTTTCGAGGGAGGGAGGTTCACCGGGGAGCTGTTTTTT. It is translated as CAWSFEGGRFTGELFF.

This clone showed up just a few times. This chain uses TRBV5-4 with TRBJ1-2; D unclear. The V end lost 0 bases, the J end lost 5 bases, and 11 bases lay between the germline ends. The CDR3 totals 14 residues. Germline values: CDR1 SGHNT, CDR2 YYREEE (reference sequence). The CDR3 spells CASSLELRHYGYTF. In DNA, the CDR3 is TGTGCCAGCAGCTTGGAGCTGCGTCATTATGGCTACACCTTC. The variable domain in full, with the rest retrieved from reference TRBV5-4 and TRBJ1-2, is ETGVTQSPTHLIKTRGQQVTLRCSSQSGHNTVSWYQQALGQGPQFIFQYYREEENGRGNFPPRFSGLQFPNYSSELNVNALELDDSALYLCASSLELRHYGYTFGSGTRLTVV.

Comments on this clone: A far bigger clonotype differs at one base, so this is likely a read error. The chain has TRBV4-2 and TRBJ2-2, with D maybe TRBD2 (6 bases). Per the germline V gene, CDR1 is LGHNA and CDR2 is YNFKEQ. This CDR3 has 17 amino acids. The CDR3 nucleotides are TGTGCCAGCCAACCAACCGGGAGAGGGGATTACACCGGGGAGCTGTCTTTT. Amino acids: CASQPTGRGDYTGELSF.

This chain links TRBV19 with TRBJ2-7; TRBD1 matches at 7 bases. This CDR3 has 14 amino acids. Germline V gene sequence: CDR1 LNHDA, CDR2 SQIVND (reference sequence). V lost 4 bases and J lost 5; bases outside the gene matches: 8. The CDR3 is CASSRLDRDNEQYF. CDR3 DNA sequence: TGTGCCAGTAGTAGACTCGACAGGGACAACGAGCAGTACTTC.

This clone was seen only a few times. The chain combines TRBV29-1 with TRBJ2-6; D is ambiguous. Germline V gives CDR1 SQVTM, CDR2 ANQGSEA. This CDR3 has 14 residues. Trimming took 6 bases from V and 0 from J, leaving 9 bases between them. The CDR3 here is CSVPGGSGANVLTF. The CDR3, as DNA: TGCAGCGTCCCTGGTGGCTCTGGGGCCAACGTCCTGACTTTC.

This chain joins TRBV9 and TRBJ2-2; 8 bases fit TRBD2. Germline CDR1 reads SGDLS; CDR2 reads YYNGEE. Unmatched junction bases numbered 8, after V lost 4 bases and J lost 6 bases. The CDR3 runs to 15 residues. This chain's CDR3 is CASSPRVAGPGELFF. The CDR3, as DNA: TGTGCCAGCAGCCCCCGGGTAGCGGGACCCGGGGAGCTGTTTTTT. The full variable domain, with the rest looked up from reference TRBV9 and TRBJ2-2, is DSGVTQTPKHLITATGQRVTLRCSPRSGDLSVYWYQQSLDQGLQFLIQYYNGEERAKGNILERFSAQQFPDLHSELNLSSLELGDSALYFCASSPRVAGPGELFFGEGSRLTVL.

The chain joins TRBV29-1 to TRBJ1-1, with no clear D. The CDR3 contains 13 residues. The germline V and J ends were trimmed by 5 bases and 0 bases, with 10 bases remaining between them. Germline lookup yields CDR1 SQVTM and CDR2 ANQGSEA. The CDR3 DNA sequence: TGCAGCGTTCTGACTCAAATGAACACTGAAGCTTTCTTT. This gives the protein CSVLTQMNTEAFF.

The chain carries TRBV5-6 and TRBJ1-2; 7 bases match TRBD1. With 0 bases clipped from V and 3 bases from J, the junction kept 2 bases outside the gene matches. The CDR3 sequence is 14 residues long. CDR1 is SGHDT, CDR2 YYEEEE, per germline. CDR3 residues: CASSLVTGYYGYTF. CDR3 nucleotides: TGTGCCAGCAGCTTGGTGACAGGGTACTATGGCTACACCTTC.

This clone appeared many times. The sample holds other DNA sequences that translate to the same CDR3. The chain carries TRBV29-1 and TRBJ2-1; no reliable D call. The V gene's germline CDR1 is SQVTM and CDR2 ANQGSEA. The CDR3 has 13 amino acids. The V and J ends lost 6 bases and 9 bases respectively, with 18 bases between them. CDR3 amino acids: CSVVASRVGEQFF. CDR3 nucleotides: TGCAGCGTCGTTGCGTCTCGGGTGGGTGAGCAGTTCTTC.

The chain couples TRBV28 to TRBJ1-1, with 7 bases matching TRBD1. This CDR3 spans 14 amino acids. Germline CDR1 is MDHEN and CDR2 is SYDVKM. J gave up 0 bases and V 4 bases, and 2 bases lay outside the gene matches. The CDR3 spells CASSSGTVNTEAFF. The CDR3 coding sequence is TGTGCCAGCAGTTCCGGGACAGTGAACACTGAAGCTTTCTTT. Full variable domain (rest looked up from reference TRBV28 and TRBJ1-1): DVKVTQSSRYLVKRTGEKVFLECVQDMDHENMFWYRQDPGLGLRLIYFSYDVKMKEKGDIPEGYSVSREKKERFSLILESASTNQTSMYLCASSSGTVNTEAFFGQGTRLTVV.

The gene calls are TRBV5-1 and TRBJ1-4; D gene unclear. CDR1 is SGHRS and CDR2 is YFSETQ in the germline V gene. Deletions cut 0 bases from V and 0 bases from J, with 3 bases between. The CDR3 is made up of 14 amino acids. The CDR3 loop is CASSLATTNEKLFF. The DNA for the CDR3 is TGCGCCAGCAGCTTGGCGACAACTAATGAAAAACTGTTTTTT.

This clone has just one count. The V call is TRBV28, the J call TRBJ2-7, with a possible D match to TRBD2 (7 bases). V was clipped by 6 bases and J by 1 base, with 13 bases between them. CDR1 and CDR2 (germline): MDHEN, SYDVKM. The CDR3 covers 14 residues. This chain's CDR3 is CASRGGGFSYEQYF. CDR3 DNA sequence: TGTGCCAGCAGGGGAGGGGGGTTTTCCTACGAGCAGTACTTC. Based on the CDR3 plus reference TRBV28 and TRBJ2-7, the full variable domain is DVKVTQSSRYLVKRTGEKVFLECVQDMDHENMFWYRQDPGLGLRLIYFSYDVKMKEKGDIPEGYSVSREKKERFSLILESASTNQTSMYLCASRGGGFSYEQYFGPGTRLTVT.

This chain joins TRBV11-2 and TRBJ2-2; D call uncertain. This CDR3 is built from 14 residues. Germline CDR1 reads SGHAT; CDR2 reads FQNNGV. Trimming took 5 bases from V and 6 from J, leaving 13 bases between them. Here the CDR3 reads CASSPLKRAGELFF. For the CDR3, the DNA is TGTGCCAGCAGCCCGTTGAAGCGTGCCGGGGAGCTGTTTTTT.

Concerning this clone itself: A read error likely explains this, since a far larger clone differs by one base. The sample holds other DNA sequences that translate to the same CDR3. This sequence joins TRBV6-4 and TRBJ2-6; perhaps TRBD1 as D (5 bases). Germline V gene sequence: CDR1 MRHNA, CDR2 SNTAGT. The CDR3 loop spans 15 amino acids. The CDR3 is CASSDTRSGANVLTF. In nucleotides, the CDR3 is TGTGCCAGCAGTGACACGCGATCTGGGGCCAACGTCTTGACTTTC.

CDR3 in DNA: TGTGCCAGTAAATCCCCAGCGGGAGTCACCGGGGAGCTGTTTTTT. Translation gives CASKSPAGVTGELFF. V usage is TRBV19 and J usage is TRBJ2-2, with 8 bases that match TRBD2. Losses at the gene ends were 7 bases for V and 4 bases for J; bases not matched to a gene: 8. The V gene's germline CDR1 is LNHDA and CDR2 SQIVND (reference sequence). The CDR3 runs to 15 residues.

On this clone: This could be a read error, since a much larger clone is one nucleotide away. Other DNA sequences from this sample encode an identical CDR3 as well. The chain couples TRBV30 to TRBJ2-5; no definite D call. CDR3 length: 12 amino acids. The V gene lost 3 bases and the J gene lost 10 bases, with 15 bases spanning the gap. Germline CDR1 is GTSNPN and CDR2 is SVGIG (reference sequence). The CDR3 loop reads CAWSVGLLLQYF. DNA for the CDR3: TGTGCCTGGAGCGTGGGGTTGTTGCTCCAGTACTTC.